This passage covers 14 T cell receptor beta chains from one sample sequenced in a study of beta chain features in type 1 diabetes. Study-wide results and limits: Type 1 diabetes patients had TCRB CDR3s that were shorter (moderately but significantly so) in all four CD4+ subsets.

Reverse transcribing all isolated RNA meant expressed TCRB transcripts were sequenced. Generated by immunoSEQ multiplex PCR, the TCRdb table keeps only in-frame clones and is missing some. The table lists some 370,000 clones, around 10% of them singletons. Their antigen targets remain unknown. Material: central memory CD4+ T cells from blood. The receptors here all came from a man younger than 40 with type 1 diabetes.

The table lists this clone with many counts. J is TRBJ2-7 and V is TRBV29-1; 8 bases are shared with TRBD2. Germline assignment: CDR1 SQVTM and CDR2 ANQGSEA. The CDR3 runs 13 residues. Trimming cost V 6 bases and J 4 bases; bases outside gene matches: 8. The CDR3 bases are TGCAGCGTAGGAAGCGGGAGAGGATACGAGCAGTACTTC. The encoded protein is CSVGSGRGYEQYF.

The chain links TRBV7-2 to TRBJ1-2; D is perhaps TRBD1 (5 bases). The germline gives CDR1 SGHTA, CDR2 FQGNSA. V gave up 3 bases and J gave up 2 bases, with 19 bases separating them. The CDR3 is 17 amino acids. The DNA of the CDR3 is TGTGCCAGCAGCTTGAAACTGATCGGGGCAGGGAACTATGGCTACACCTTC. Encoded protein: CASSLKLIGAGNYGYTF. Full variable domain (missing parts from reference TRBV7-2 and TRBJ1-2): GAGVSQSPSNKVTEKGKDVELRCDPISGHTALYWYRQSLGQGLEFLIYFQGNSAPDKSGLPSDRFSAERTGGSVSTLTIQRTQQEDSAVYLCASSLKLIGAGNYGYTFGSGTRLTVV.

This clone was seen only a few times. The chain couples TRBV18 to TRBJ1-1; TRBD1 is a possible D gene (5 bases). V lost 0 bases and J 6 bases, leaving 17 bases between the germline ends. There are 16 residues in the CDR3. Germline V gene lookup returns CDR1 KGHSH and CDR2 LQKENI. The CDR3 DNA reads TGTGCCAGCTCACCACCGGGGCGGCAGACGGCGGCTGAAGCTTTCTTT. Its translation is CASSPPGRQTAAEAFF.

This clone came up a few times. The chain recombines TRBV5-1 with TRBJ1-1; a possible D gene is TRBD1 (6 bases). V lost 4 bases and J 1 base, leaving 11 bases between the germline ends. The CDR3 is 14 amino acids. Germline assignment: CDR1 SGHRS and CDR2 YFSETQ. The DNA of the CDR3 is TGCGCCAGCAGCCCAGGGGATTCGAACACTGAAGCTTTCTTT. Protein product: CASSPGDSNTEAFF.

This chain joins TRBV6-6 and TRBJ2-7; D is unclear. Germline CDR1 MNHNY, CDR2 SVGAGI (reference sequence). The V end was cut by 0 bases, the J end by 0 bases, with 6 bases between. The CDR3 consists of 14 residues. The CDR3 region is CASSYSSISYEQYF. The CDR3 region has the DNA TGTGCCAGCAGTTACTCTTCAATCTCCTACGAGCAGTACTTC.

V gene TRBV18 combines with J gene TRBJ2-7; 10 nucleotides match TRBD1. Germline-derived CDR1 and CDR2 are KGHSH and LQKENI. The CDR3 loop spans 15 amino acids. Losses at the gene ends were 3 bases for V and 2 bases for J; bases not matched to a gene: 4. In DNA form, the CDR3 reads TGTGCCAGCTCACCGGTTGGGACAGGGGCCTACGAGCAGTACTTC. Translated: CASSPVGTGAYEQYF. Based on the CDR3 plus reference TRBV18 and TRBJ2-7, the full variable domain is NAGVMQNPRHLVRRRGQEARLRCSPMKGHSHVYWYRQLPEEGLKFMVYLQKENIIDESGMPKERFSAEFPKEGPSILRIQQVVRGDSAAYFCASSPVGTGAYEQYFGPGTRLTVT.

V usage is TRBV29-1 and J usage is TRBJ2-5; the match to TRBD2 covers 9 bases. From germline, CDR1 is SQVTM and CDR2 ANQGSEA. CDR3 length equals 14 residues. J lost 0 bases, V lost 5 bases, and 4 bases had no gene match. The CDR3 DNA reads TGCAGCGTTCTTGGGACTAGCAACCAAGAGACCCAGTACTTC. Residues: CSVLGTSNQETQYF.

In this sample, this clone turned up a few times. The rearrangement joins TRBV10-2 to TRBJ2-1; 7 bases are a match to TRBD2. V dropped 8 bases and J dropped 6; count of bases not matched to a gene: 10. The CDR3 covers 14 residues. Germline CDR1 and CDR2: WSHSY and SAAADI. The CDR3 coding sequence is TGCGCCAGCCCGAAAGGGGAGGGCGGCAATGAGCAGTTCTTC. Encoded protein: CASPKGEGGNEQFF.

This clone was seen only a few times. The chain joins TRBV30 to TRBJ2-3; 7 bases align to TRBD2. V trimming: 6 bases; J trimming: 0 bases; junction bases outside the gene matches: 9. Per germline, CDR1 GTSNPN and CDR2 SVGIG (reference sequence). CDR3 length equals 15 residues. As DNA, the CDR3 is TGTGCCTGTACGAGGGGCGGGGGAAGCACAGATACGCAGTATTTT. This encodes CACTRGGGSTDTQYF.

This clone occurred a few times. The chain links TRBV5-1 to TRBJ2-4; D gene unclear. This CDR3 is built from 14 residues. Germline assignment: CDR1 SGHRS and CDR2 YFSETQ. V dropped 0 bases and J dropped 3 bases, with 7 bases sitting between them. CDR3 sequence: CASSLEGDKNIQYF. CDR3 in DNA: TGCGCCAGCAGCTTGGAGGGTGACAAAAACATTCAGTACTTC.

This clone has a handful of counts. The V and J genes are TRBV2 and TRBJ2-2; no firm D call. Germline V gives CDR1 SNHLY, CDR2 FYNNEI. Trimming took 6 bases from V and 7 from J, leaving 3 bases between them. The CDR3 is 10 residues long. The CDR3 DNA reads as TGTGCCAGCAGGCTCGGGGAGCTGTTTTTT. Amino acids: CASRLGELFF.

This clone was counted only a few times. The V call is TRBV15, the J call TRBJ2-1, with 11 bases aligning to TRBD2. Germline lookup yields CDR1 LNHNV and CDR2 YYDKDF (reference sequence). After removal of 1 base from V and 4 bases from J, the junction contained 18 bases not matched to a gene. CDR3 length: 21 residues. The CDR3 sequence: CATSRVRAGTSGFWGYNEQFF. Here the CDR3 DNA reads TGTGCCACCAGCAGAGTCAGGGCGGGGACTAGCGGCTTCTGGGGGTACAATGAGCAGTTCTTC. Variable domain in full (rest from reference TRBV15 and TRBJ2-1): DAMVIQNPRYQVTQFGKPVTLSCSQTLNHNVMYWYQQKSSQAPKLLFHYYDKDFNNEADTPDNFQSRRPNTSFCFLDIRSPGLGDTAMYLCATSRVRAGTSGFWGYNEQFFGPGTRLTVL.

This clone was counted between two and nine times. CDR3: CATSRDLPDGYTF. The CDR3 DNA sequence: TGTGCCACCAGCAGAGATTTGCCAGATGGCTACACCTTC. J is TRBJ1-2 and V is TRBV15, with unresolved D. The CDR3 runs to 13 residues. V was clipped by 0 bases and J by 6 bases, with 8 bases between them. The germline CDR1 and CDR2 sequences are LNHNV and YYDKDF (reference sequence).

CDR3 region: CASSPVGDSYEQYF. The CDR3 nucleotides are TGTGCCAGCTCACCAGTGGGAGACTCCTACGAGCAGTACTTC. The chain employs TRBV18 and TRBJ2-7, with D possibly being TRBD2 (5 bases). The V end was cut by 2 bases, the J end by 0 bases, with 8 bases between. The CDR3 has 14 residues. Looked up from germline, CDR1 is KGHSH and CDR2 is LQKENI.